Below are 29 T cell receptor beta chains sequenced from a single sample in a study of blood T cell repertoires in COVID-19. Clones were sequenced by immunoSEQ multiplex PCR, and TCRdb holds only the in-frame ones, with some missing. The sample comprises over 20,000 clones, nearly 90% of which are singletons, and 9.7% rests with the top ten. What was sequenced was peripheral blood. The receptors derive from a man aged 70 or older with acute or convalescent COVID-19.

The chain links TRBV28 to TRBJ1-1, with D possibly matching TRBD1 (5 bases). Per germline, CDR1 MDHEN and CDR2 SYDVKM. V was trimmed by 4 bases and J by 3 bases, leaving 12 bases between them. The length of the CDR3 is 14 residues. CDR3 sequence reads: CASSSQGWDTEAFF. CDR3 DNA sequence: TGTGCCAGCAGTTCCCAGGGTTGGGACACTGAAGCTTTCTTT. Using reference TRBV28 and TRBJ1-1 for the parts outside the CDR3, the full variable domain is DVKVTQSSRYLVKRTGEKVFLECVQDMDHENMFWYRQDPGLGLRLIYFSYDVKMKEKGDIPEGYSVSREKKERFSLILESASTNQTSMYLCASSSQGWDTEAFFGQGTRLTVV.

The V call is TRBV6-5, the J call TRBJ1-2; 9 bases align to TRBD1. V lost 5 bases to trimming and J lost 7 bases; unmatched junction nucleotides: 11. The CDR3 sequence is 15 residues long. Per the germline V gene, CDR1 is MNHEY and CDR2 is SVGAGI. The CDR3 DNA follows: TGTGCCAGCAGTCCCGGCCGGGACAGGGATGCTGGCTACACCTTC. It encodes CASSPGRDRDAGYTF.

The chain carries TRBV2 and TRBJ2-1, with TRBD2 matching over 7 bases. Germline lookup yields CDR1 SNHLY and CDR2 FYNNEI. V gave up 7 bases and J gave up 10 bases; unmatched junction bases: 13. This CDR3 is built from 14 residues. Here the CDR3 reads CASIVTRGSGEQFF. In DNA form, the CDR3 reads TGTGCCAGCATAGTAACTCGCGGGAGTGGGGAGCAGTTCTTC.

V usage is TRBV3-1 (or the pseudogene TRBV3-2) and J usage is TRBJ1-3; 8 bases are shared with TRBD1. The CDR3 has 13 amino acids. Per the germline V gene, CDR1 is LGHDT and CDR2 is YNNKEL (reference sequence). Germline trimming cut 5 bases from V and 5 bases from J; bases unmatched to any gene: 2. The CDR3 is CASSTGGRNTIYF. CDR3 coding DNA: TGTGCCAGCAGCACAGGGGGAAGAAACACCATATATTTT.

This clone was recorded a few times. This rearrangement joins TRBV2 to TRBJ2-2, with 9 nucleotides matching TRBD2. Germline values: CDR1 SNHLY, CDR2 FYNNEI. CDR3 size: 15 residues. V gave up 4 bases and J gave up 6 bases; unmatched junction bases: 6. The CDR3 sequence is CASSVNSGGSGELFF. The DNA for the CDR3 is TGTGCCAGCAGTGTTAATAGCGGGGGTTCCGGGGAGCTGTTTTTT.

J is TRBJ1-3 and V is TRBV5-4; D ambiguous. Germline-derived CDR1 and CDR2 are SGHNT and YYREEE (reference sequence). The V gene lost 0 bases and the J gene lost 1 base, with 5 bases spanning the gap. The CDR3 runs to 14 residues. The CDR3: CASSLERSGNTIYF. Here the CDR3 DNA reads TGTGCCAGCAGCTTGGAGCGGTCTGGAAACACCATATATTTT.

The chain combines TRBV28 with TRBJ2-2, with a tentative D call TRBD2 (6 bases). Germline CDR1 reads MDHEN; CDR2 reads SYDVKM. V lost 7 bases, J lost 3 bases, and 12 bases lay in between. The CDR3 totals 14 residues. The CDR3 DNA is TGTGCCAGCATTCCGGGCGGGGACACCGGGGAGCTGTTTTTT. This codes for CASIPGGDTGELFF.

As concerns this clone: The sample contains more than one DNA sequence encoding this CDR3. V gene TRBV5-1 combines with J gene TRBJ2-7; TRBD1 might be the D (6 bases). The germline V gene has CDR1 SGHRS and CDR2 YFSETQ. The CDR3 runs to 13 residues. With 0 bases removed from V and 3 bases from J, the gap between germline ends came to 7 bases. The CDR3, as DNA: TGCGCCAGCAGCTTGGAGGGGGTCTACGAGCAGTACTTC. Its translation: CASSLEGVYEQYF.

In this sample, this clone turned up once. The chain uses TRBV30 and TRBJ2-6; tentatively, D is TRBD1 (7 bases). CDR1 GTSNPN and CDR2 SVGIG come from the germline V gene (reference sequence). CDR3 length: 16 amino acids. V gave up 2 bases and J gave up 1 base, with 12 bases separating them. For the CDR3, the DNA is TGTGCCTGGAGTTGGGCAGGGGGGTCTGGGGCCAACGTCCTGACTTTC. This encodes CAWSWAGGSGANVLTF.

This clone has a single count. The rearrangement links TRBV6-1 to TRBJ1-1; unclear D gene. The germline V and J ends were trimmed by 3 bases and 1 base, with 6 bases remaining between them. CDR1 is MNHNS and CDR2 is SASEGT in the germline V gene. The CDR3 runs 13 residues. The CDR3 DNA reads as TGTGCCAGCAGTGACCGGAGGAACACTGAAGCTTTCTTT. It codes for CASSDRRNTEAFF.

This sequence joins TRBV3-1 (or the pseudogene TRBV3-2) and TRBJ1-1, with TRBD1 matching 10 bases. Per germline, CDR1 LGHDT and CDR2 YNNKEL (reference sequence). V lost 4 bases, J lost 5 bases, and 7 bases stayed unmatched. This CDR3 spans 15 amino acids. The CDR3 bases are TGTGCCAGCAGCCGAAACGGACAGGGGGGGACTGAAGCTTTCTTT. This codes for CASSRNGQGGTEAFF.

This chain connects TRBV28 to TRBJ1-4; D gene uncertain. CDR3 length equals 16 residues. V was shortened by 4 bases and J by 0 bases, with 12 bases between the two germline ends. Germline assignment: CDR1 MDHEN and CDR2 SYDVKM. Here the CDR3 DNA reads TGTGCCAGCAGTTCACCCGGGGAGTCAACTAATGAAAAACTGTTTTTT. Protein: CASSSPGESTNEKLFF.

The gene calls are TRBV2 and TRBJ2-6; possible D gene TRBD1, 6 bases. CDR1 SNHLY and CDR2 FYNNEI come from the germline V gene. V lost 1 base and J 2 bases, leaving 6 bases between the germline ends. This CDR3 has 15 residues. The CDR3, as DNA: TGTGCCAGCAGTGAAGAGGGGGCTGGGGCCAACGTCCTGACTTTC. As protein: CASSEEGAGANVLTF.

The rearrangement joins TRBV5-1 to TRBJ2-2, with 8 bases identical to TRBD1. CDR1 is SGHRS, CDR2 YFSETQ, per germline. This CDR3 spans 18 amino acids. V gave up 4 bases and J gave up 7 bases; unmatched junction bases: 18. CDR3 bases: TGCGCCAGCAGCCCCCCCCCGGGGGCAGGGGGCGCGGGCGGGGAGCTGTTTTTT. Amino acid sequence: CASSPPPGAGGAGGELFF.

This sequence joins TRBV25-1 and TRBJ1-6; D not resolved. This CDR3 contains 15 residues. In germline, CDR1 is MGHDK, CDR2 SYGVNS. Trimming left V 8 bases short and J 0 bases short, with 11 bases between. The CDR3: CASSLPVSYNSPLHF. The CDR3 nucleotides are TGTGCCAGCTCACTCCCTGTCTCCTATAATTCACCCCTCCACTTT.

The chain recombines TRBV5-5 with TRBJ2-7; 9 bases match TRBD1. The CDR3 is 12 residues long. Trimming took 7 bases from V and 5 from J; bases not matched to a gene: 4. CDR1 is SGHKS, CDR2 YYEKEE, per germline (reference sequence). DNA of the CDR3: TGTGCCAGCGGGACAGGGTTGGACGAGCAGTACTTC. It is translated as CASGTGLDEQYF.

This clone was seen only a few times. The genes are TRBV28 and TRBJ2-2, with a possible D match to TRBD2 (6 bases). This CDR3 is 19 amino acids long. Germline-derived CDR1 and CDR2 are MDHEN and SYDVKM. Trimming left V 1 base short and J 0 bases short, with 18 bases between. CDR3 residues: CASSLYRIRSGSNTGELFF. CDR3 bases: TGTGCCAGCAGTTTATACCGAATTCGGAGCGGGTCGAACACCGGGGAGCTGTTTTTT.

The CDR3, as DNA: TGTGCCAGCAGTTCAAACAGGGAGTTGAACACCGGGGAGCTGTTTTTT. It yields the protein CASSSNRELNTGELFF. The chain links TRBV28 to TRBJ2-2; the D gene is possibly TRBD1 (6 bases). The CDR3 totals 16 residues. V was pared by 4 bases and J by 1 base, with 13 bases between. Germline CDR1 MDHEN, CDR2 SYDVKM.

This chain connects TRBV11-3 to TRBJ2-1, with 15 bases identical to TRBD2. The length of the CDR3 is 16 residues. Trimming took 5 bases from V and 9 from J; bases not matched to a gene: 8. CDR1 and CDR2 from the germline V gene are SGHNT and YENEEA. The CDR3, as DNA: TGTGCCAGCAGCCTCTTAGGACTAGCGGGAGGGTCTGAGCAGTTCTTC. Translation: CASSLLGLAGGSEQFF.

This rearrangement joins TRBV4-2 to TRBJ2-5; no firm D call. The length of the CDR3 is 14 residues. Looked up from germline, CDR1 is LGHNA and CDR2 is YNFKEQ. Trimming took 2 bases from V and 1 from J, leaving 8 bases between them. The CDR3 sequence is CASSQSTIQETQYF. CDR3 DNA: TGTGCCAGCAGCCAATCCACTATCCAAGAGACCCAGTACTTC.

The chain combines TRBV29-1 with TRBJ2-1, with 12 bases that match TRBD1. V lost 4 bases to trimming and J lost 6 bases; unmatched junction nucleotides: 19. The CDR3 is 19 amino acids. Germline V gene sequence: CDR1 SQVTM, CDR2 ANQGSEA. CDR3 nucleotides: TGCAGCGTTGCTGGGGTGGTAACCGGGACAGGGGGCTTTGGCAATGAGCAGTTCTTC. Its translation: CSVAGVVTGTGGFGNEQFF.

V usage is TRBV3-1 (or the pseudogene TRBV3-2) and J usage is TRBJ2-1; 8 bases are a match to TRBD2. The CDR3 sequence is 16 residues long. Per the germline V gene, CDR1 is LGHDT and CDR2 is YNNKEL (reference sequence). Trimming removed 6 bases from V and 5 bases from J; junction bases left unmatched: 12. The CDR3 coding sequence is TGTGCCAGCAGTCAAATTAGCGGGATTGGAGACAATGAGCAGTTCTTC. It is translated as CASSQISGIGDNEQFF.

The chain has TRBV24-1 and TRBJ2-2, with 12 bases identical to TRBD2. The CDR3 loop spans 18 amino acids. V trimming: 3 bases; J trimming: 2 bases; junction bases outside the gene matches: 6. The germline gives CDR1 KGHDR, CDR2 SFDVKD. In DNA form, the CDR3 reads TGTGCCACCAGTGATCCACTCGGACTAGCGGGAAACACCGGGGAGCTGTTTTTT. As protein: CATSDPLGLAGNTGELFF.

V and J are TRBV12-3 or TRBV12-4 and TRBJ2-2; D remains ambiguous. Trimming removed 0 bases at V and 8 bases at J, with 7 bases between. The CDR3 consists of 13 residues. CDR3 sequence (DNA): TGTGCCAGCAGTTTAGCCCCGAGGGGGGAGCTGTTTTTT. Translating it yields CASSLAPRGELFF.

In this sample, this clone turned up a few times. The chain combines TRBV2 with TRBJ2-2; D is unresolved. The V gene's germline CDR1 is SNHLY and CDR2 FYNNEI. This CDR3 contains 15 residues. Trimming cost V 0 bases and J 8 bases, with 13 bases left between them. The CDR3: CASSEAPHPGGELFF. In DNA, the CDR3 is TGTGCCAGCAGTGAAGCGCCCCACCCCGGGGGGGAGCTGTTTTTT.

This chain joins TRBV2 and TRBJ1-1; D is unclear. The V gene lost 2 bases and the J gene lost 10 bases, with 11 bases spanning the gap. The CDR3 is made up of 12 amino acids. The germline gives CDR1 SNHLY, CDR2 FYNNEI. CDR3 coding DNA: TGTGCCAGCAGTGAAAACCCCCGTAGAGCTTTCTTT. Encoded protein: CASSENPRRAFF.

The CDR3 DNA sequence: TGTGCCAGCAGCGTAGAACTAGCGGGGAACACCGGGGAGCTGTTTTTT. It codes for CASSVELAGNTGELFF. The chain has TRBV9 and TRBJ2-2, with 9 nucleotides matching TRBD2. V shed 0 bases and J 1 base; nucleotides not matched to a gene: 1. CDR3 size: 16 residues. Germline loops: CDR1 SGDLS, CDR2 YYNGEE.

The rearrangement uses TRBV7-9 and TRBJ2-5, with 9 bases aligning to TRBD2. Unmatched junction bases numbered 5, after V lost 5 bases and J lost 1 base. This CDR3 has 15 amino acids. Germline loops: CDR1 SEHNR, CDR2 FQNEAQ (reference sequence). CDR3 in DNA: TGTGCCAGCAGCGGTTCGGGACTAGCCCAAGAGACCCAGTACTTC. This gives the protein CASSGSGLAQETQYF.

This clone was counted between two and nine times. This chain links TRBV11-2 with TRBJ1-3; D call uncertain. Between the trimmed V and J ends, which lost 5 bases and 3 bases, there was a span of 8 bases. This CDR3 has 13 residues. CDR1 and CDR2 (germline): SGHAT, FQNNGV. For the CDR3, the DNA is TGTGCCAGCAGCAGAGTTGGTGGAAACACCATATATTTT. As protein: CASSRVGGNTIYF.